What follows are 21 T cell receptor beta chains derived from one specimen sequenced in a study of CD8 T cells in cerebrospinal fluid in Alzheimer's disease. For each CDR3 protein, TCRdb gives one entry from its re-call of the 10x single-cell sequencing reads, without DNA. This listing includes roughly 990 distinct CDR3 sequences. What was sequenced was cerebrospinal fluid. All receptors come from a human donor in good health.

This clonotype is labeled medium-sized based on frequency. This chain joins TRBV5-1 and TRBJ1-5; there is no DNA to check the TCRdb D call of TRBD1. CDR3 size: 15 residues. From germline, CDR1 is SGHRS and CDR2 YFSETQ. CDR3 in amino acids: CASSYGQGSNQPQHF.

According to its frequency, this clonotype is medium-sized. The rearrangement links TRBV24-1 to TRBJ1-1. The CDR3 sequence is 15 residues long. Germline V CDR1 and CDR2: KGHDR, SFDVKD. CDR3 region: CATSDLQMENTEAFF.

This clonotype ranks as medium-sized in terms of frequency. This rearrangement joins TRBV28 to TRBJ1-2; the D call of TRBD1 rests on TCRdb alone, since no DNA is present to check it. CDR1 is MDHEN, CDR2 SYDVKM, per germline. This CDR3 spans 12 amino acids. The CDR3 region is CASSLYTGDYTF.

In terms of frequency, this clonotype is medium-sized (0.01 to 0.1%). This rearrangement joins TRBV7-2 to TRBJ2-3. CDR3 length: 13 amino acids. The germline gives CDR1 SGHTA, CDR2 FQGNSA. The chain's CDR3 is CASSISRQDTQYF. The full variable domain, in which reference TRBV7-2 and TRBJ2-3 provide the parts outside the CDR3, is GAGVSQSPSNKVTEKGKDVELRCDPISGHTALYWYRQSLGQGLEFLIYFQGNSAPDKSGLPSDRFSAERTGGSVSTLTIQRTQQEDSAVYLCASSISRQDTQYFGPGTRLTVL.

In terms of frequency, this clonotype is medium-sized. The chain carries TRBV30 and TRBJ1-2. In germline, CDR1 is GTSNPN, CDR2 SVGIG (reference sequence). The CDR3 is made up of 14 amino acids. CDR3 sequence reads: CAWTSLRAVNGYTF.

Measured by frequency, this clonotype is medium-sized. The rearrangement links TRBV7-9 to TRBJ1-2; the D gene TCRdb calls, TRBD1, cannot be checked with no DNA. The CDR3 consists of 17 residues. CDR1 and CDR2 from the germline V gene are SEHNR and FQNEAQ (reference sequence). CDR3 residues: CASSFTGRTVLGRGYTF. Combining the CDR3 with reference TRBV7-9 and TRBJ1-2 gives the whole variable domain DTGVSQNPRHKITKRGQNVTFRCDPISEHNRLYWYRQTLGQGPEFLTYFQNEAQLEKSRLLSDRFSAERPKGSFSTLEIQRTEQGDSAMYLCASSFTGRTVLGRGYTFGSGTRLTVV.

By frequency, this clonotype is medium-sized. The chain links TRBV30 to TRBJ1-6; TCRdb reports TRBD1, a call that lacks DNA to check it against. Per the germline V gene, CDR1 is GTSNPN and CDR2 is SVGIG (reference sequence). This CDR3 is 14 amino acids long. This chain's CDR3 is CAWEPTGNNSPLHF. The entire variable domain, with the rest obtained from reference TRBV30 and TRBJ1-6, is as follows: SQTIHQWPATLVQPVGSPLSLECTVEGTSNPNLYWYRQAAGRGLQLLFYSVGIGQISSEVPQNLSASRPQDRQFILSSKKLLLSDSGFYLCAWEPTGNNSPLHFGNGTRLTVT.

This clonotype counts as medium-sized by frequency. The chain has TRBV12-3 or TRBV12-4 and TRBJ2-2; TCRdb names TRBD1, which stays unverified in the absence of DNA. The CDR3 covers 16 residues. The CDR3: CASSHRTGGGIGELFF.

Frequency places this clonotype as medium-sized. The V and J genes are TRBV19 and TRBJ2-3; TCRdb designates TRBD1, a call that cannot be tested without DNA. The CDR3 is 15 amino acids. Germline CDR1 LNHDA, CDR2 SQIVND (reference sequence). This chain's CDR3 is CASSGGGVSTDTQYF.

Measured by frequency, this clonotype is medium-sized. The chain carries TRBV19 and TRBJ2-1; TCRdb lists TRBD1, though no DNA is available to test this call. CDR1 LNHDA and CDR2 SQIVND come from the germline V gene (reference sequence). This CDR3 has 15 residues. This CDR3 reads CASSIVGTLDNEQFF.

This clonotype is labeled medium-sized based on frequency. The gene calls are TRBV6-1 and TRBJ1-6; TCRdb returns TRBD1, unconfirmable since there is no DNA. Germline V gene sequence: CDR1 MNHNS, CDR2 SASEGT. CDR3 size: 14 residues. The CDR3 spells CASTAYGTNSPLHF.

This clonotype is deemed medium-sized by its frequency. The V and J genes are TRBV2 and TRBJ2-7; TCRdb designates TRBD2, a call that cannot be tested without DNA. The germline CDR1 and CDR2 sequences are SNHLY and FYNNEI. This CDR3 region has 12 residues. CDR3: CASSQLAWEQYF.

This clonotype ranks as medium-sized in terms of frequency. This chain uses TRBV7-2 with TRBJ2-7. Germline V gives CDR1 SGHTA, CDR2 FQGNSA. The length of the CDR3 is 16 residues. CDR3 loop: CASSSQTSLGSHEQYF.

The rearrangement joins TRBV7-8 to TRBJ1-1; lacking DNA, the TRBD1 call made by TCRdb goes unchecked. Germline lookup yields CDR1 SGHVS and CDR2 FQNEAQ. The CDR3 is 14 residues long. CDR3 amino acids: CASSRSTGGTEAFF.

This clonotype registers medium-sized by frequency. This chain links TRBV5-1 with TRBJ1-4; TCRdb lists TRBD1, though no DNA is available to test this call. The CDR3 runs 17 residues. Per germline, CDR1 SGHRS and CDR2 YFSETQ. CDR3 loop: CASSLGVWDRPNEKLFF.

This clonotype is identified as medium-sized from frequency. The rearrangement joins TRBV5-1 to TRBJ2-1. Germline V lookup: CDR1 SGHRS, CDR2 YFSETQ. The CDR3 has 16 amino acids. The CDR3 spells CASSPIADSSYNEQFF.

Measured by frequency, this clonotype is large. The V call is TRBV20-1, the J call TRBJ2-1; TCRdb lists TRBD1, though no DNA is available to test this call. Per the germline V gene, CDR1 is DFQATT and CDR2 is SNEGSKA (reference sequence). The CDR3 contains 14 residues. Here the CDR3 reads CSANVQGLNKWQFF.

According to its frequency, this clonotype is large. V and J are TRBV30 and TRBJ2-5; as DNA is missing, the TRBD1 call by TCRdb cannot be tested. Germline CDR1 reads GTSNPN; CDR2 reads SVGIG (reference sequence). The length of the CDR3 is 13 residues. The CDR3 here is CAWSRGLRETQYF.

Considering frequency, this clonotype is medium-sized (0.01 to 0.1%). This chain links TRBV6-1 with TRBJ2-2; with no DNA, the TCRdb D assignment of TRBD2 cannot be verified. This CDR3 has 16 amino acids. CDR1 and CDR2 from the germline V gene are MNHNS and SASEGT. CDR3 sequence: CASSEGLAGAPGELFF.

Measured by frequency, this clonotype is hyperexpanded. The chain employs TRBV7-8 and TRBJ2-5; TCRdb proposes TRBD2, but this gene call is untestable without DNA. The CDR3 has 15 amino acids. Germline lookup yields CDR1 SGHVS and CDR2 FQNEAQ. CDR3 sequence reads: CASSHPVRERETQYF.

This clonotype is classed as medium-sized (0.01 to 0.1%) by frequency. The rearrangement uses TRBV19 and TRBJ1-2; TCRdb names TRBD1, which stays unverified in the absence of DNA. The germline V gene encodes CDR1 LNHDA and CDR2 SQIVND (reference sequence). The CDR3 sequence is 14 residues long. Here the CDR3 reads CASSIAGPLGGYTF.